This entry lists 11 T cell receptor beta chains sequenced from one sample in a study of CD8+CD57+ T cells in acquired aplastic anemia. Profiles of TCR beta VDJ and CDR3 were generated from a genomic DNA template. Each CDR3 protein is one row after TCRdb ran MiXCR on the reads. The sample includes 250,000 to 350,000 distinct CDR3 sequences, approximately 56% seen only once; the top ten take less than 9.5%. Sequenced sample: sorted CD4+, CD8+, or CD8+CD57+ T cells (not recorded which) from PBMCs. The receptor source for this set is a human donor with severe aplastic anemia or a healthy control (not recorded which).

A note on this clonotype: At one boundary the junction diverges from the germline segment, which might be a read error. The chain recombines TRBV3-1 with TRBJ1-1; a possible D gene is TRBD1 (5 bases). CDR1 and CDR2 from the germline V gene are LGHDT and YNNKEL (reference sequence). This CDR3 has 15 residues. As DNA, the CDR3 is TGTGCCCGCAGCCGGACCGTCGGGGGGGACACTGAAGCTTTCTTT. It translates to CARSRTVGGDTEAFF.

The table lists this clonotype with many counts. V usage is TRBV12-3 or TRBV12-4 and J usage is TRBJ1-2, with D perhaps matching TRBD1 (5 bases). The CDR3 is made up of 14 amino acids. Trimming removed 5 bases at V and 6 bases at J, with 16 bases between. The CDR3 loop is CASSPPGRVHGYTF. The CDR3, as DNA: TGTGCCAGCAGTCCCCCCGGCAGGGTCCATGGCTACACCTTC.

CDR3 amino acids: CARLRPGQLNTEAFF. CDR3 in DNA: TGTGCCAGACTACGACCCGGACAGTTGAACACTGAAGCTTTCTTT. The V gene is TRBV2, the J gene TRBJ1-1, with D perhaps matching TRBD1 (6 bases). The V end was cut by 9 bases, the J end by 0 bases, with 17 bases between. Germline V gene lookup returns CDR1 SNHLY and CDR2 FYNNEI. CDR3 length: 15 residues.

The chain couples TRBV19 to TRBJ2-1; D unclear. Between the trimmed V and J ends, which lost 3 bases and 0 bases, there was a span of 9 bases. This CDR3 region has 15 residues. Germline lookup yields CDR1 LNHDA and CDR2 SQIVND (reference sequence). The CDR3 here is CASSMMRSSYNEQFF. CDR3 bases: TGTGCCAGTAGTATGATGCGGAGCTCCTACAATGAGCAGTTCTTC.

The chain links TRBV5-1 to TRBJ1-1, with D possibly matching TRBD1 (5 bases). Germline V gene data show CDR1 as SGHRS and CDR2 as YFSETQ. Trimming removed 3 bases at V and 2 bases at J, with 14 bases between. The CDR3 runs to 15 residues. The CDR3 DNA reads TGCGCCAGCAGCTGGGAGCGGGGGGGAAACACTGAAGCTTTCTTT. Translated, it gives CASSWERGGNTEAFF.

This rearrangement joins TRBV7-3 to TRBJ2-7; no definite D call. The J call is in doubt because the DNA end fits TRBJ2-5 better. CDR3 length: 16 residues. Per germline, CDR1 SGHTA and CDR2 FQGTGA. The CDR3 reads CASSQVSVRSQETQYF. DNA for the CDR3: TGTGCCAGCAGCCAAGTATCTGTGCGGTCCCAAGAGACCCAGTACTTC.

The rearrangement links TRBV7-2 to TRBJ1-2, with 7 bases fitting TRBD1. This CDR3 comprises 13 residues. Germline values: CDR1 SGHTA, CDR2 FQGNSA. With 2 bases clipped from V and 8 bases from J, the junction kept 5 bases outside the gene matches. CDR3 DNA sequence: TGTGCCAGCAGCTTACCGACAGGGAGCGGCTACACCTTC. Residues: CASSLPTGSGYTF.

The DNA for the CDR3 is TGCAGTGCTAGAGAGGAGGTGGGCAGGGGGCCCGGGGATGAAGCTTTCTTT. This translates into CSAREEVGRGPGDEAFF. V usage is TRBV20-1 and J usage is TRBJ1-1; 8 nucleotides line up with TRBD1. Looked up from germline, CDR1 is DFQATT and CDR2 is SNEGSKA (reference sequence). J lost 7 bases, V lost 0 bases, and 16 bases had no gene match. The CDR3 has 17 residues.

This chain uses TRBV5-1 with TRBJ2-2; weak D call: TRBD2 (6 bases). V shed 2 bases and J shed 3 bases, with 11 bases lying between them. Germline V gives CDR1 SGHRS, CDR2 YFSETQ. The CDR3 is made up of 15 amino acids. The CDR3 here is CASSLPGGYTGELFF. CDR3 bases: TGCGCCAGCAGCTTACCTGGGGGGTACACCGGGGAGCTGTTTTTT.

Turning to this clonotype: The junction and the germline gene differ at one end; a read error may be behind it. The chain joins TRBV10-3 to TRBJ1-6, with 7 bases lining up with TRBD1. CDR3 length: 15 amino acids. Germline CDR1 and CDR2: ENHRY and SYGVKD. The CDR3 DNA reads as TGTGCCAGCAGTCAAACAGGGGTCCATAATTCACCCCTCCACTTT. Its protein product is CASSQTGVHNSPLHF.

The chain recombines TRBV20-1 with TRBJ2-3; 10 nucleotides align to TRBD1. Germline assignment: CDR1 DFQATT and CDR2 SNEGSKA (reference sequence). The CDR3 runs to 15 residues. V trimming: 7 bases; J trimming: 5 bases; junction bases outside the gene matches: 12. This CDR3 reads CSVQAGTGVIDTQYF. The CDR3 nucleotides are TGCAGTGTTCAGGCAGGGACAGGGGTTATAGATACGCAGTATTTT.